Below are 30 T cell receptor beta chains sequenced from a single sample in a study of Ad26.COV2.S vaccination and SARS-CoV-2 variants. The data were produced by immunoSEQ multiplex PCR, yet TCRdb's version contains in-frame clones alone and is incomplete. The sample lists about 500,000 clones, roughly 87% occurring once. Treatment of the sample: 19 received Ad26.COV2.S at low or high dose, single or two shots; about 5 received placebo; per-sample allocation not given. The study sampled participants on day 63 after the first vaccine or placebo injection. The sequencing used peripheral blood, collected in a trial of Ad26.COV2.S vaccine versus placebo. These receptors were taken from a person aged 18-60 years who received the Ad26.COV2.S COVID-19 vaccine or a placebo.

This chain connects TRBV20-1 to TRBJ2-3, with 8 positions matching TRBD2. Germline values: CDR1 DFQATT, CDR2 SNEGSKA (reference sequence). Germline trimming cut 3 bases from V and 0 bases from J; bases unmatched to any gene: 5. The CDR3 contains 15 residues. The DNA for the CDR3 is TGCAGTGCTAGTAGGTCTAGCGGGAGCACAGATACGCAGTATTTT. Amino acid sequence: CSASRSSGSTDTQYF.

The genes are TRBV5-4 and TRBJ1-1; a possible D gene is TRBD1 (6 bases). Per germline, CDR1 SGHNT and CDR2 YYREEE (reference sequence). Deletions cut 2 bases from V and 0 bases from J, with 8 bases between. The CDR3 spans 14 residues. CDR3 protein: CASSFGGLNTEAFF. CDR3 coding DNA: TGTGCCAGCAGCTTTGGGGGGCTGAACACTGAAGCTTTCTTT.

The chain joins TRBV6-5 to TRBJ2-3; D tentatively fits TRBD1 or TRBD2 (6 bases each). With 7 bases removed from V and 3 bases from J, the gap between germline ends came to 17 bases. There are 15 residues in the CDR3. In germline, CDR1 is MNHEY, CDR2 SVGAGI. The DNA for the CDR3 is TGTGCCAGCACCCAGAGCACGGGGGCGACAGATACGCAGTATTTT. This codes for CASTQSTGATDTQYF.

Remarks on this clone: Sequence at one end of the junction differs from germline and may be a read error. This rearrangement joins TRBV6-5 to TRBJ2-2; D is unclear. The CDR3 length is 12 residues. CDR1 is MNHEY and CDR2 is SVGAGI in the germline V gene. DNA of the CDR3: TGTGCCAGCAGTCAAAACATCGGGGAGCTGTTTTTT. Translated, it gives CASSQNIGELFF.

The CDR3 here is CASSQITGTGNSPLHF. In DNA form, the CDR3 reads TGTGCCAGCAGCCAGATAACCGGGACAGGGAATTCACCCCTCCACTTT. The chain recombines TRBV14 with TRBJ1-6; the match to TRBD1 covers 9 bases. V was pared by 3 bases and J by 7 bases, with 7 bases of the junction left unmatched. The CDR3 runs 16 residues. The germline V gene has CDR1 SGHDN and CDR2 FVKESK.

The chain has TRBV28 and TRBJ2-1; 11 bases align to TRBD1. The CDR3 is made up of 14 amino acids. CDR1 and CDR2 (germline): MDHEN, SYDVKM. With V trimmed by 4 bases and J by 9 bases, 5 bases remained unmatched. The CDR3 is CASSSGQGAFEQFF. CDR3 bases: TGTGCCAGCAGTTCTGGACAGGGGGCGTTTGAGCAGTTCTTC.

The chain is built from TRBV28 and TRBJ2-7; D ambiguous. V lost 7 bases and J 2 bases, leaving 15 bases between the germline ends. Per the germline V gene, CDR1 is MDHEN and CDR2 is SYDVKM. The CDR3 length is 14 residues. The CDR3 loop is CASKGSGLTYEQYF. CDR3 nucleotide sequence: TGTGCCAGCAAAGGATCCGGTCTAACCTACGAGCAGTACTTC.

This clone has just one count. The sample contains more than one DNA sequence encoding this CDR3. The chain employs TRBV9 and TRBJ2-3; D is tentatively TRBD1 or TRBD2 (5 bases each). The germline V gene has CDR1 SGDLS and CDR2 YYNGEE. V gave up 0 bases and J gave up 1 base, with 6 bases separating them. This CDR3 has 14 residues. CDR3 amino acids: CASSVAGRTDTQYF. DNA of the CDR3: TGTGCCAGCAGCGTAGCGGGACGCACAGATACGCAGTATTTT.

The chain couples TRBV5-5 to TRBJ2-3; 11 bases line up with TRBD2. Germline lookup yields CDR1 SGHKS and CDR2 YYEKEE (reference sequence). The CDR3 covers 15 residues. Trimming cost V 5 bases and J 3 bases; bases outside gene matches: 5. The CDR3 sequence is CASSTLAGVTDTQYF. In DNA form, the CDR3 reads TGTGCCAGCAGTACACTAGCGGGAGTTACAGATACGCAGTATTTT. The whole variable domain, filled in from reference TRBV5-5 and TRBJ2-3, reads DAGVTQSPTHLIKTRGQQVTLRCSPISGHKSVSWYQQVLGQGPQFIFQYYEKEERGRGNFPDRFSARQFPNYSSELNVNALLLGDSALYLCASSTLAGVTDTQYFGPGTRLTVL.

CDR3 protein: CASSVEDIGVYGYTF. CDR3 in DNA: TGTGCCAGCAGCGTAGAGGACATTGGGGTCTATGGCTACACCTTC. The V and J genes are TRBV9 and TRBJ1-2, with a tentative D call TRBD1 (5 bases). V lost 0 bases and J lost 4, with 13 bases in between. The V gene's germline CDR1 is SGDLS and CDR2 YYNGEE. The CDR3 covers 15 residues.

The V and J genes are TRBV7-9 and TRBJ1-4; 7 bases fit TRBD1. J gave up 5 bases and V 4 bases, and 13 bases lay outside the gene matches. This CDR3 is built from 17 residues. Germline lookup yields CDR1 SEHNR and CDR2 FQNEAQ (reference sequence). CDR3 sequence (DNA): TGTGCCAGCAGCTCTAACATAGACAGGGTCTCGAATGAAAAACTGTTTTTT. Translation gives CASSSNIDRVSNEKLFF.

V is TRBV6-5 and J is TRBJ1-2, with 10 bases lining up with TRBD1. V dropped 1 base and J dropped 8; count of bases not matched to a gene: 10. The CDR3 consists of 16 residues. Looked up from germline, CDR1 is MNHEY and CDR2 is SVGAGI. The CDR3 reads CASSYYKTGTGEGYTF. The CDR3 DNA sequence: TGTGCCAGCAGTTACTACAAAACCGGGACAGGGGAAGGCTACACCTTC.

The chain joins TRBV7-6 to TRBJ1-1, with D possibly matching TRBD1 (6 bases). V gave up 0 bases and J gave up 4 bases, with 9 bases separating them. Per the germline V gene, CDR1 is SGHVS and CDR2 is FNYEAQ. The length of the CDR3 is 14 residues. The DNA for the CDR3 is TGTGCCAGCAGCTTAGCCCTGACAGGCACTGAAGCTTTCTTT. It yields the protein CASSLALTGTEAFF.

The gene calls are TRBV4-1 and TRBJ1-3, with D possibly TRBD1 on 5 matching bases. Trimming left V 4 bases short and J 2 bases short, with 12 bases between. This CDR3 has 15 residues. The V gene's germline CDR1 is MGHRA and CDR2 YSYEKL. The CDR3 DNA is TGCGCCAGCAGCCCTACGGGGGGGGCTGGAAACACCATATATTTT. Protein product: CASSPTGGAGNTIYF.

The rearrangement joins TRBV28 to TRBJ2-7; TRBD2 is a possible D gene (6 bases). The V gene's germline CDR1 is MDHEN and CDR2 SYDVKM. The CDR3 covers 13 residues. Trimming removed 6 bases at V and 3 bases at J, with 12 bases between. CDR3 sequence: CASRPDGGYEQYF. In DNA, the CDR3 is TGTGCCAGCAGGCCCGACGGGGGCTACGAGCAGTACTTC.

A single count supports this clone. The V call is TRBV28, the J call TRBJ1-5, with D unclear. This CDR3 comprises 14 residues. Trimming cost V 6 bases and J 1 base, with 10 bases left between them. CDR1 and CDR2 from the germline V gene are MDHEN and SYDVKM. The CDR3 sequence: CASRHRRSNQPQHF. Written as DNA, the CDR3 is TGTGCCAGCAGACACCGACGGAGCAATCAGCCCCAGCATTTT.

The chain is built from TRBV30 and TRBJ1-3, with TRBD1 matching over 9 bases. The CDR3 loop spans 18 amino acids. CDR1 and CDR2 (germline): GTSNPN, SVGIG (reference sequence). J lost 4 bases, V lost 2 bases, and 15 bases had no gene match. CDR3 region: CAWSPPGPGQGSGNTIYF. DNA of the CDR3: TGTGCCTGGAGTCCCCCTGGCCCGGGACAGGGTTCAGGAAACACCATATATTTT.

The V call is TRBV28, the J call TRBJ1-2, with D perhaps TRBD1 (6 bases). Trimming stripped 3 bases from V and 0 bases from J, with 8 bases between. From germline, CDR1 is MDHEN and CDR2 SYDVKM. This CDR3 has 14 amino acids. The CDR3 region is CASSLGATNYGYTF. In nucleotides, the CDR3 is TGTGCCAGCAGTTTGGGGGCCACTAACTATGGCTACACCTTC.

The chain couples TRBV4-1 to TRBJ2-3; either TRBD1 or TRBD2 may fit D (5 bases each). This CDR3 region has 17 residues. V was cut by 3 bases and J by 6 bases, with 22 bases left in between. From germline, CDR1 is MGHRA and CDR2 YSYEKL. The DNA of the CDR3 is TGCGCCAGCAGCCAGACCGGGACGGAGATGGACGTGGATACGCAGTATTTT. Encoded protein: CASSQTGTEMDVDTQYF.

V is TRBV28 and J is TRBJ2-7, with D tentatively TRBD1 (5 bases). V lost 6 bases to trimming and J lost 1 base, with 13 bases between them. The length of the CDR3 is 14 residues. CDR1 and CDR2 from the germline V gene are MDHEN and SYDVKM. CDR3 DNA sequence: TGTGCCAGCAGAACTTACGACAGTTCCTACGAGCAGTACTTC. Its translation is CASRTYDSSYEQYF.

This rearrangement joins TRBV27 to TRBJ2-7; D may be TRBD1 or TRBD2 (7 bases each). Germline V gene sequence: CDR1 MNHEY, CDR2 SMNVEV (reference sequence). The germline V and J ends were trimmed by 5 bases and 8 bases, with 25 bases remaining between them. This CDR3 comprises 16 residues. CDR3 nucleotide sequence: TGTGCCAGCAGTCTCCAGGGGGTGGGAGCGGGGTTGAAGCAGTACTTC. Translated: CASSLQGVGAGLKQYF.

The V call is TRBV19, the J call TRBJ1-3, with D perhaps matching TRBD1 (5 bases). Germline assignment: CDR1 LNHDA and CDR2 SQIVND (reference sequence). The germline V and J ends were trimmed by 9 bases and 2 bases, with 26 bases remaining between them. The CDR3 loop spans 18 amino acids. The CDR3 is CASTDRGELDYAGNTIYF. The DNA for the CDR3 is TGTGCCAGCACCGACAGAGGGGAGCTTGATTATGCTGGAAACACCATATATTTT.

The count of this clone is one. The gene calls are TRBV27 and TRBJ2-2; either TRBD1 or TRBD2 may fit D (5 bases each). CDR1 MNHEY and CDR2 SMNVEV come from the germline V gene (reference sequence). The CDR3 sequence is 14 residues long. Trimming pared 3 bases from V and 7 bases from J, leaving 12 bases between. The CDR3 protein is CASSFLDSGGELFF. In DNA form, the CDR3 reads TGTGCCAGCAGTTTCCTCGACAGCGGCGGGGAGCTGTTTTTT.

This clone has a handful of counts. The CDR3 spells CASSWETGGGEQYF. In nucleotides, the CDR3 is TGTGCCAGCAGCTGGGAGACAGGTGGTGGGGAGCAGTACTTC. This sequence joins TRBV7-9 and TRBJ2-7; maybe TRBD1 (6 bases). The germline V gene has CDR1 SEHNR and CDR2 FQNEAQ (reference sequence). V lost 4 bases and J 7 bases, leaving 17 bases between the germline ends. The CDR3 is 14 amino acids.

The chain is built from TRBV6-6 and TRBJ2-2; 9 bases align to TRBD2. The germline V gene encodes CDR1 MNHNY and CDR2 SVGAGI (reference sequence). V lost 5 bases, J lost 5 bases, and 12 bases stayed unmatched. CDR3 length: 17 amino acids. CDR3 in amino acids: CASSHRSGSKGTGELFF. The CDR3 DNA follows: TGTGCCAGCAGTCACCGTAGCGGGAGTAAAGGGACCGGGGAGCTGTTTTTT.

This chain links TRBV7-6 with TRBJ2-1; 14 bases match TRBD2. CDR3 size: 18 residues. Germline CDR1 reads SGHVS; CDR2 reads FNYEAQ. V lost 2 bases, J lost 4 bases, and 7 bases stayed unmatched. This chain's CDR3 is CASSLFPRLAGGYNEQFF. The CDR3 DNA is TGTGCCAGCAGCTTATTCCCCAGACTAGCGGGAGGGTACAATGAGCAGTTCTTC. Drawing the rest from reference TRBV7-6 and TRBJ2-1, the complete variable domain is GAGVSQSPRYKVTKRGQDVALRCDPISGHVSLYWYRQALGQGPEFLTYFNYEAQQDKSGLPNDRFSAERPEGSISTLTIQRTEQRDSAMYRCASSLFPRLAGGYNEQFFGPGTRLTVL.

On this clone itself: Other nucleotide sequences in the sample specify the same CDR3. CDR3 coding DNA: TGTGCCAGCAGTTACAGCGCAGGGGACACCTACGAGCAGTACTTC. This gives the protein CASSYSAGDTYEQYF. V gene TRBV6-5 combines with J gene TRBJ2-7; possibly TRBD1 for D (6 bases). The V gene's germline CDR1 is MNHEY and CDR2 SVGAGI. Trimming stripped 2 bases from V and 2 bases from J, with 13 bases between. The CDR3 has 15 residues.

The V gene is TRBV27, the J gene TRBJ2-7; tentatively, D is TRBD1 (6 bases). Germline V CDR1 and CDR2: MNHEY, SMNVEV (reference sequence). The germline V and J ends were trimmed by 3 bases and 3 bases, with 24 bases remaining between them. This CDR3 is built from 18 residues. CDR3 sequence: CASSFLSASRGSRYEQYF. In DNA, the CDR3 is TGTGCCAGCAGTTTTTTGAGCGCCTCTAGGGGGAGCCGCTACGAGCAGTACTTC.

V and J are TRBV6-5 and TRBJ1-2; 8 bases map to TRBD1. In germline, CDR1 is MNHEY, CDR2 SVGAGI. This CDR3 region has 12 residues. Trimming cost V 6 bases and J 8 bases; bases outside gene matches: 5. The CDR3 nucleotides are TGTGCCAGCAGAGTGACAGGGGAAGGCTACACCTTC. Its protein is CASRVTGEGYTF.

J is TRBJ1-1 and V is TRBV18; a weak D match, TRBD1 (5 bases). The CDR3 loop spans 16 amino acids. Germline assignment: CDR1 KGHSH and CDR2 LQKENI. V was pared by 1 base and J by 1 base, with 13 bases between. CDR3 residues: CASSPLGGMGNTEAFF. In DNA, the CDR3 is TGTGCCAGCTCACCACTGGGGGGTATGGGGAACACTGAAGCTTTCTTT.